A single T cell receptor (beta chain) is shown here with its context. V shed 5 bases and J 0 bases; nucleotides not matched to a gene: 4. Germline lookup yields CDR1 PRHDT and CDR2 FYEKMQ (reference sequence). The CDR3 consists of 15 residues. This sample is part of a study of STAT5B mutations in CD4+ large granular lymphocyte leukemia. TCRdb's copy holds only in-frame clones and misses some; the assay was immunoSEQ multiplex PCR. The profile shows about 48,000 clones, about 70% of them singletons. The V call is TRBV13, the J call TRBJ1-3; 7 positions match TRBD1. Input material: CD4+ T cells from blood buffy coats. The TCR originated in a human donor in good health. This chain's CDR3 is CASSPGGPSGNTIYF. For the CDR3, the DNA is TGTGCCAGCAGCCCAGGGGGGCCCTCTGGAAACACCATATATTTT.